What follows are 3 T cell receptor beta chains derived from one specimen sequenced in a study of cytomegalovirus exposure and HLA in healthy donors (dated by TCRdb to the late 2010s). The library was built by means of the immunoSEQ multiplex PCR assay. For the multiplex PCR, a mixture combining 60 forward primers for TCR Vbeta segments and 13 reverse primers for TCR Jbeta segments was used. In TCRdb, the immuneACCESS table is reduced to in-frame sequences with V and J assigned. These tables do not hold every clone; where another copy was compared, an unresolved V gene accounts for under half, and the others remain unexplained. The sample table contains about 190,000 clones; only one count was recorded for around 83% of them. 1.1% of the sample belongs to the ten largest clones. Sequencing input: PBMCs. The receptors shown here come from a woman between 40 and 50 years old in good health and CMV-seronegative.

This rearrangement joins TRBV11-3 to TRBJ1-2, with D unclear. Germline CDR1 is SGHNT and CDR2 is YENEEA. The CDR3 totals 16 residues. Trimming cost V 1 base and J 4 bases, with 16 bases left between them. This CDR3 is CASSLGALTDSYGYTF. CDR3 coding DNA: TGTGCCAGCAGCTTAGGGGCCTTAACCGATTCCTATGGCTACACCTTC.

This chain joins TRBV18 and TRBJ1-2; D is ambiguous. V gave up 1 base and J gave up 8 bases, with 11 bases separating them. CDR1 is KGHSH and CDR2 is LQKENI in the germline V gene. This CDR3 comprises 13 residues. CDR3: CASSPLEGSGYTF. Written as DNA, the CDR3 is TGTGCCAGCTCACCACTCGAGGGTAGCGGCTACACCTTC.

The V gene is TRBV7-9, the J gene TRBJ1-3; D is uncertain. CDR1 is SEHNR, CDR2 FQNEAQ, per germline (reference sequence). The CDR3 consists of 17 residues. Trimming took 8 bases from V and 0 from J, leaving 20 bases between them. The CDR3 here is CASQATDRSYSGNTIYF. In DNA, the CDR3 is TGTGCCAGCCAAGCAACAGACCGATCCTACTCTGGAAACACCATATATTTT.